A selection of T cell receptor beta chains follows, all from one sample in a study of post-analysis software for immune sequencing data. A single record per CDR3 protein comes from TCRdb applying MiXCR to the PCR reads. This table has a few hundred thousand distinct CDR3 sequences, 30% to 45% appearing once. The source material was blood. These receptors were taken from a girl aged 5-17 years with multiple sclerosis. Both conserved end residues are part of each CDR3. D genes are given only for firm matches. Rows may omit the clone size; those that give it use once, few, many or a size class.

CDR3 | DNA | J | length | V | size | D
CASSPGLAGGYEQYF | TGTGCCAGCAGTCCCGGTTTGGCGGGGGGCTACGAGCAGTACTTC | TRBJ2-7 | 15 | TRBV12-3/TRBV12-4 | - | TRBD2
CASSLILVATDTQYF | TGTGCCAGCAGCTTGATACTGGTTGCCACAGATACGCAGTATTTT | TRBJ2-3 | 15 | TRBV5-5 | - | -
CASSLYEGRGYTF | TGTGCCAGCAGCTTATACGAGGGACGTGGCTACACCTTC | TRBJ1-2 | 13 | TRBV7-3 | few | -
CASSSNLLNTEAFF | TGTGCCAGCAGTTCGAACCTATTGAACACTGAAGCTTTCTTT | TRBJ1-1 | 14 | TRBV12-3/TRBV12-4 | few | -
CASSSGLSSTDTQYF | TGTGCCAGCAGCTCTGGGCTCTCTAGCACAGATACGCAGTATTTT | TRBJ2-3 | 15 | TRBV7-2 | few | -
CASTLGQLNNYGYTF | TGTGCCAGCACTTTGGGACAGTTAAACAACTATGGCTACACCTTC | TRBJ1-2 | 15 | TRBV12-3/TRBV12-4 | - | TRBD1
CAIGQGLGNYGYTF | TGTGCCATCGGACAGGGTCTAGGGAACTATGGCTACACCTTC | TRBJ1-2 | 14 | TRBV10-3 | few | TRBD1
CAISRDRAETQYF | TGTGCCATCAGTCGGGACAGGGCGGAGACCCAGTACTTC | TRBJ2-5 | 13 | TRBV10-3 | - | TRBD1
CASSPQGANTEAFF | TGTGCCAGCAGTCCACAGGGGGCGAACACTGAAGCTTTCTTT | TRBJ1-1 | 14 | TRBV6-5 | - | TRBD1
CSVFGGYNQPQHF | TGCAGTGTCTTTGGGGGTTACAATCAGCCCCAGCATTTT | TRBJ1-5 | 13 | TRBV20-1 | - | -
CASSLGERGYEQYF | TGCGCCAGCAGCCTAGGGGAGCGGGGCTACGAGCAGTACTTC | TRBJ2-7 | 14 | TRBV4-1 | few | TRBD2
CASSPITGRDEKLFF | TGTGCCAGCAGCCCCATCACTGGGCGAGATGAAAAACTGTTTTTT | TRBJ1-4 | 15 | TRBV7-9 | - | -
CASSRTGEKAFF | TGTGCCAGCAGTCGGACAGGGGAGAAAGCTTTCTTT | TRBJ1-1 | 12 | TRBV27 | few | TRBD1
CASSRWWSGGSSYNEQFF | TGTGCCAGCAGCAGGTGGTGGAGCGGGGGCTCCTCCTACAATGAGCAGTTCTTC | TRBJ2-1 | 18 | TRBV7-2 | - | TRBD2
CSVEDLESGLTYSNQPQHF | TGCAGCGTTGAAGATCTAGAAAGCGGACTTACTTATAGCAATCAGCCCCAGCATTTT | TRBJ1-5 | 19 | TRBV29-1 | - | -
CASSPGTAGLSGYTF | TGTGCCAGCAGTCCCGGGACAGCCGGGCTTTCGGGCTACACCTTC | TRBJ1-2 | 15 | TRBV27 | - | TRBD1
CSVAGTGRNEQYF | TGCAGCGTCGCCGGGACAGGGAGGAACGAGCAGTACTTC | TRBJ2-7 | 13 | TRBV29-1 | few | TRBD1
CSASWGTNEKLFF | TGCAGTGCTAGTTGGGGTACTAATGAAAAACTGTTTTTT | TRBJ1-4 | 13 | TRBV20-1 | - | -
CASSESWGETQYF | TGTGCCAGCAGTGAATCATGGGGAGAGACCCAGTACTTC | TRBJ2-5 | 13 | TRBV25-1 | few | -
CASRRDGYTF | TGTGCCAGCAGGCGAGATGGCTACACCTTC | TRBJ1-2 | 10 | TRBV12-3/TRBV12-4 | - | -
CAWSVGSGFYYGCTF | TGTGCCTGGAGTGTAGGGTCAGGCTTTTACTATGGCTGCACCTTC | TRBJ1-2 | 15 | TRBV30 | - | -
CASGRASEQFF | TGTGCCAGCGGCCGGGCCTCCGAGCAGTTCTTC | TRBJ2-1 | 11 | TRBV2 | few | -
CASSRGQGAYSPLHF | TGTGCCAGCAGTCGCGGACAGGGGGCTTATTCACCCCTCCACTTT | TRBJ1-6 | 15 | TRBV6-6 | few | TRBD1